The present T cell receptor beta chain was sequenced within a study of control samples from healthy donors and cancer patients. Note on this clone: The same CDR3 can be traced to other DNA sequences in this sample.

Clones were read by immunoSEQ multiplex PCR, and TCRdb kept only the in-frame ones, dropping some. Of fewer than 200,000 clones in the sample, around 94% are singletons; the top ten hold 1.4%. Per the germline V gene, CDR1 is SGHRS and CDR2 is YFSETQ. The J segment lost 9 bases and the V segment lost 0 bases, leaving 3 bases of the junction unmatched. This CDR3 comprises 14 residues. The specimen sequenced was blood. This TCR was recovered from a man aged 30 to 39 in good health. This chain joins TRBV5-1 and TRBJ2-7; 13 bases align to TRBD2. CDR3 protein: CASSLGTSGGGQYF. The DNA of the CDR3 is TGCGCCAGCAGCTTGGGGACTAGCGGGGGTGGGCAGTACTTC.